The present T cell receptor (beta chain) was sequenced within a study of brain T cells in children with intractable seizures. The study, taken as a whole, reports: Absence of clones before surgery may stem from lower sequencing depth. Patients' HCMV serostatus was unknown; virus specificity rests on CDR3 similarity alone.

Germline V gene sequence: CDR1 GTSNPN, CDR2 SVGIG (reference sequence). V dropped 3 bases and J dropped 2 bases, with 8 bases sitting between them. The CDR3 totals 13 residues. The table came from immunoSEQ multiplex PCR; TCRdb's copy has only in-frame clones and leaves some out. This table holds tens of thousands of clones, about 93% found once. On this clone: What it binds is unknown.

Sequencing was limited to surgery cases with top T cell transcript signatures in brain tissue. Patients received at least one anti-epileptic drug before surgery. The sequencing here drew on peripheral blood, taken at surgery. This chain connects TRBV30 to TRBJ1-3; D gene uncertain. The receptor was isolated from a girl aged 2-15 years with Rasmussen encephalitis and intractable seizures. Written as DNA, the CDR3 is TGTGCCTGGAGGCGGGCAGCTGGAAACACCATATATTTT. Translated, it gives CAWRRAAGNTIYF.